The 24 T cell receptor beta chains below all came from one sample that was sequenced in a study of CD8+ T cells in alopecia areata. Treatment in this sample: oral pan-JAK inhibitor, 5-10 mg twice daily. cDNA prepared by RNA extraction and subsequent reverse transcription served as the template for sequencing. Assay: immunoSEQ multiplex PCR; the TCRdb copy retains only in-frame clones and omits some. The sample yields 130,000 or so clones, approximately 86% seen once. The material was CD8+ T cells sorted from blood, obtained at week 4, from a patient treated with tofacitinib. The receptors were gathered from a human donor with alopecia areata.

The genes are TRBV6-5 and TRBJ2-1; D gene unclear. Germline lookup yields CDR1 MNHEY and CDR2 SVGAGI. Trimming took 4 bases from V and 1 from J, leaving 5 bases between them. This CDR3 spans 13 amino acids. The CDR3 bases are TGTGCCAGCAGTTCCAGGTCCTACAATGAGCAGTTCTTC. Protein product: CASSSRSYNEQFF.

The CDR3 sequence: CATTTGGSEQYF. The DNA of the CDR3 is TGTGCCACTACGACAGGGGGTAGCGAGCAGTACTTC. This chain joins TRBV6-5 and TRBJ2-7; 9 nucleotides line up with TRBD1. CDR1 is MNHEY and CDR2 is SVGAGI in the germline V gene. The CDR3 totals 12 residues. The junction had 7 bases not matched to a gene; V was cut back by 10 bases and J by 6 bases.

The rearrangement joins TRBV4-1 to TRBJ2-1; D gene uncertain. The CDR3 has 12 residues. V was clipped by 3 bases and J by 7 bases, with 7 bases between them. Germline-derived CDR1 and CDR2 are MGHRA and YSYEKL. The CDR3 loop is CASSHLTNEQFF. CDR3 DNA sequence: TGCGCCAGCAGCCACCTTACGAATGAGCAGTTCTTC.

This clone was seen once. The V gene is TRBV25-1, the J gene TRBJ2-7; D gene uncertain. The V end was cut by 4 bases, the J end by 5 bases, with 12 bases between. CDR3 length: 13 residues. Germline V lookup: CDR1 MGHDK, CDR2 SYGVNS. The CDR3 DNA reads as TGTGCCAGCAGTGCGCTTGGCGGCCACGAGCAGTACTTC. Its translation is CASSALGGHEQYF.

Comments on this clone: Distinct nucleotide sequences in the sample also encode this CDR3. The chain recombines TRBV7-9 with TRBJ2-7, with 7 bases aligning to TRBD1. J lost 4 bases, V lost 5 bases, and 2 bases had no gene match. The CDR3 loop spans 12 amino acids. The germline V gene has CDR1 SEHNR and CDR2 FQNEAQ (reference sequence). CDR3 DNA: TGTGCCAGCAGCCTGACAGGGTACGAGCAGTACTTC. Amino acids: CASSLTGYEQYF.

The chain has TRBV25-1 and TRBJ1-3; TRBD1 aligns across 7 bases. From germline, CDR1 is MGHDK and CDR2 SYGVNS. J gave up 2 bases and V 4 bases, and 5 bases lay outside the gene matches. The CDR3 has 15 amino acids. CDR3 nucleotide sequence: TGTGCCAGCAGTGGGGACAGCCGCCCTGGAAACACCATATATTTT. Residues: CASSGDSRPGNTIYF.

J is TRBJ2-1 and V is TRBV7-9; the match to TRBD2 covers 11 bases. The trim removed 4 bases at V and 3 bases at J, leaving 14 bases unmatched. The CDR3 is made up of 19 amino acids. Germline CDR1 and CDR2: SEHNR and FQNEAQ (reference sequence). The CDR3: CASSSGTSGPNTNYNEQFF. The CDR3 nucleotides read TGTGCCAGCAGCTCCGGGACTAGCGGACCGAATACTAACTACAATGAGCAGTTCTTC.

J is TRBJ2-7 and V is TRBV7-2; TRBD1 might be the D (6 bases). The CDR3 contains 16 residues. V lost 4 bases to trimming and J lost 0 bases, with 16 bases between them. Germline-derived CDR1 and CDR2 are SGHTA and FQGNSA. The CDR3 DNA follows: TGTGCCAGCAGCTACCCTACTCGGGACAACTCCTACGAGCAGTACTTC. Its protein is CASSYPTRDNSYEQYF.

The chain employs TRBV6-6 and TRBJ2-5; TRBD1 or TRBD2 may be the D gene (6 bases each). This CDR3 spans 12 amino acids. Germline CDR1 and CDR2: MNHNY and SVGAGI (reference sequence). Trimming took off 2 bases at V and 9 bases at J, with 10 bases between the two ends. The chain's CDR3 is CASSYEGEAQYF. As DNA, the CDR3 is TGTGCCAGCAGTTACGAGGGGGAGGCCCAGTACTTC.

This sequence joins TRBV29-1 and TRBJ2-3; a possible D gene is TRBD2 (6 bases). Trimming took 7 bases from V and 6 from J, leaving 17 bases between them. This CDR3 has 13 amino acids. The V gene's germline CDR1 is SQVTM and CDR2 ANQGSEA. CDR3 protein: CSGGPGGVDTQYF. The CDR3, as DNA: TGCAGCGGGGGACCAGGCGGGGTCGATACGCAGTATTTT.

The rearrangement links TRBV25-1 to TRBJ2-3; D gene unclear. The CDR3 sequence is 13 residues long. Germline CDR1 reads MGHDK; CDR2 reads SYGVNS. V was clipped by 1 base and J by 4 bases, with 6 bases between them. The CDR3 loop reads CASSESAPDTQYF. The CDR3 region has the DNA TGTGCCAGCAGTGAATCGGCACCAGATACGCAGTATTTT.

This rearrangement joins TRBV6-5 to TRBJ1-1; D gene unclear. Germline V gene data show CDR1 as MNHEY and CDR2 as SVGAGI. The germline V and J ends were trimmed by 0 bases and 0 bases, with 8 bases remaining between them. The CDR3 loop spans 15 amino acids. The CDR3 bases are TGTGCCAGCAGTTACTCTGTGGTTATGAACACTGAAGCTTTCTTT. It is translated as CASSYSVVMNTEAFF.

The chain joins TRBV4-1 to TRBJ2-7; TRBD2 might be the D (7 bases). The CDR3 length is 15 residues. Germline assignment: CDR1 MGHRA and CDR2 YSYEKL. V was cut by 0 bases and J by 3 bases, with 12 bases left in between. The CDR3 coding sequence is TGCGCCAGCAGCCAAGACCCCGGGGGGCTCTACGAGCAGTACTTC. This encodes CASSQDPGGLYEQYF.

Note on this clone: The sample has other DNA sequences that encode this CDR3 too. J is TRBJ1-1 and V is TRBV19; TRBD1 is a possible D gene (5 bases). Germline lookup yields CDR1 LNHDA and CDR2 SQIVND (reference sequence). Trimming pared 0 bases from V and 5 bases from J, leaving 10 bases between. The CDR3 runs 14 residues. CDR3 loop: CASSIEGRGTEAFF. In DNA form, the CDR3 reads TGTGCCAGTAGTATAGAGGGGCGCGGGACTGAAGCTTTCTTT.

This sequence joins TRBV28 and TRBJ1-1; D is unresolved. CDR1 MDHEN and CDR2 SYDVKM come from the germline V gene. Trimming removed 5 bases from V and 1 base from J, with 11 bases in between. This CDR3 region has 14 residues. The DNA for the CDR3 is TGTGCCAGCAGTCTACTATCCGAGAACACTGAAGCTTTCTTT. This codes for CASSLLSENTEAFF.

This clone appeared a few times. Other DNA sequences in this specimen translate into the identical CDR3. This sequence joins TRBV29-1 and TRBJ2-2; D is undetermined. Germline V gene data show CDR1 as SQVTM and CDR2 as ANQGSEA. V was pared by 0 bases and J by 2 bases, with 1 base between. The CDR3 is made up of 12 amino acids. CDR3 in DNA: TGCAGCGTTGAAGAAAACACCGGGGAGCTGTTTTTT. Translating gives CSVEENTGELFF.

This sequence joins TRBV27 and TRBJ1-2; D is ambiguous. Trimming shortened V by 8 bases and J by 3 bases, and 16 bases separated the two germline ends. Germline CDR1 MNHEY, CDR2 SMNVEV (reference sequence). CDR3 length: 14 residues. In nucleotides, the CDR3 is TGTGCCAGCCGCGGACGAGAAAAGCACTATGGCTACACCTTC. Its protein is CASRGREKHYGYTF.

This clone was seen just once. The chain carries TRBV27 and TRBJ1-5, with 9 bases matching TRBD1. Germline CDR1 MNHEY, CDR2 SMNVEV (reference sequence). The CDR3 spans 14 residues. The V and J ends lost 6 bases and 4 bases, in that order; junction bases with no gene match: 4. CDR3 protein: CASRPQGANQPQHF. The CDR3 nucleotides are TGTGCCAGCAGACCACAGGGGGCGAATCAGCCCCAGCATTTT.

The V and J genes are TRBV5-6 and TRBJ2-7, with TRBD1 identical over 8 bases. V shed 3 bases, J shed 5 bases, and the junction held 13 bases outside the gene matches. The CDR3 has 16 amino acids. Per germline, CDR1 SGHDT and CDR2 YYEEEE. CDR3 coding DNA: TGTGCCAGCAGCTCGGTCGTTAGACAGGGGTTCGACGAGCAGTACTTC. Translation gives CASSSVVRQGFDEQYF.

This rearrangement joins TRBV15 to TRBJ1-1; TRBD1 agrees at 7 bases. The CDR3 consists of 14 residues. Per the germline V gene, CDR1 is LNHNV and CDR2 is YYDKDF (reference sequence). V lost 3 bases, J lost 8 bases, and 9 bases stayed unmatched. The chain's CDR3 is CATSRVTGPREAFF. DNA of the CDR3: TGTGCCACCAGCAGGGTGACAGGGCCGAGGGAAGCTTTCTTT.

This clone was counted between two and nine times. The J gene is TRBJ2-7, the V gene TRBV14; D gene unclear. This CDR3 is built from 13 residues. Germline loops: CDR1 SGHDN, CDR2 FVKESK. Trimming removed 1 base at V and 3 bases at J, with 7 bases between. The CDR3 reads CASSQVLSYEQYF. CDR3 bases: TGTGCCAGCAGCCAAGTACTCAGCTACGAGCAGTACTTC.

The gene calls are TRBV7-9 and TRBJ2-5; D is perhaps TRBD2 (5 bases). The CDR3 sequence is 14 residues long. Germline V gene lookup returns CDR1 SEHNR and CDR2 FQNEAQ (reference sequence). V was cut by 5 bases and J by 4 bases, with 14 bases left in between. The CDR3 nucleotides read TGTGCCAGCAGCCCTCGAGGGAACTCAGAGACCCAGTACTTC. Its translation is CASSPRGNSETQYF. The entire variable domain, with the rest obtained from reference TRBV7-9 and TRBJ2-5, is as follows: DTGVSQNPRHKITKRGQNVTFRCDPISEHNRLYWYRQTLGQGPEFLTYFQNEAQLEKSRLLSDRFSAERPKGSFSTLEIQRTEQGDSAMYLCASSPRGNSETQYFGPGTRLLVL.

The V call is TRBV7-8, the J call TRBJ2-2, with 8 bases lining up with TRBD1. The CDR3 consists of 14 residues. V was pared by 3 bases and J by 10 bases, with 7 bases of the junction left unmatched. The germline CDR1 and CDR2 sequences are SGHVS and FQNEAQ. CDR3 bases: TGTGCCAGCAGCTTCCTCAGGACAGGGAAGGAGCTGTTTTTT. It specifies CASSFLRTGKELFF.

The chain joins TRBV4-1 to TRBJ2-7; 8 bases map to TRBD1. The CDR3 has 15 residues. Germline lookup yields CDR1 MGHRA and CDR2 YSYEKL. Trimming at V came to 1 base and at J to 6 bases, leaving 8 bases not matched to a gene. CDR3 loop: CASSQVRQGASEQYF. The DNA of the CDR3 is TGCGCCAGCAGCCAAGTGAGGCAGGGGGCCAGCGAGCAGTACTTC.